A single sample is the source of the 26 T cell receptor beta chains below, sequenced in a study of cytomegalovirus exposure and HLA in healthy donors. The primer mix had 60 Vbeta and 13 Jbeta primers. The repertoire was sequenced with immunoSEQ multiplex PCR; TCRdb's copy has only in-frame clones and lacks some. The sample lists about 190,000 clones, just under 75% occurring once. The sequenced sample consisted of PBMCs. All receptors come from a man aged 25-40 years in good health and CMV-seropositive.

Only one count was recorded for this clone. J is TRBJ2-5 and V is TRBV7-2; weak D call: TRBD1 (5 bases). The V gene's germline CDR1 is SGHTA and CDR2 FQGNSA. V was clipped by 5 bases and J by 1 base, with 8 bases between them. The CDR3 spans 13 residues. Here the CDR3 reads CASSPTVQETQYF. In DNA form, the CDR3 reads TGTGCCAGCAGCCCGACAGTCCAAGAGACCCAGTACTTC.

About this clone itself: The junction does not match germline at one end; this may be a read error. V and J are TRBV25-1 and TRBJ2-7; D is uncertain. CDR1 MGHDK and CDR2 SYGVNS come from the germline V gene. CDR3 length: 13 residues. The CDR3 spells CASSDSRSYAQYF. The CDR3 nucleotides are TGTGCCAGCAGTGACTCCCGATCCTACGCGCAGTACTTC.

The CDR3 loop reads CASSVAEGLGNIQYF. The CDR3 DNA follows: TGTGCCAGCAGCGTAGCAGAGGGACTAGGGAACATTCAGTACTTC. V gene TRBV9 combines with J gene TRBJ2-4; 8 positions match TRBD2. The germline V gene has CDR1 SGDLS and CDR2 YYNGEE. V trimming: 0 bases; J trimming: 7 bases; junction bases outside the gene matches: 6. This CDR3 spans 15 amino acids.

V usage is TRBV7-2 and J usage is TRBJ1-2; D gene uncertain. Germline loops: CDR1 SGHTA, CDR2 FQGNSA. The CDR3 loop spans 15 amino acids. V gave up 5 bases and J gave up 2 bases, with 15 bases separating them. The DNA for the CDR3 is TGTGCCAGCAGCGCGTTCCCGGGAGAAAACTATGGCTACACCTTC. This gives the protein CASSAFPGENYGYTF.

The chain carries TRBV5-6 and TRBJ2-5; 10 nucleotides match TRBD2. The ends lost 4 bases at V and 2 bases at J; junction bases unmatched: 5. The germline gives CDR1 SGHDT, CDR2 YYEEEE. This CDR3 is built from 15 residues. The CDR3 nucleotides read TGTGCCAGCAGCGCCGGACTAGCGGTTCAAGAGACCCAGTACTTC. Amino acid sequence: CASSAGLAVQETQYF.

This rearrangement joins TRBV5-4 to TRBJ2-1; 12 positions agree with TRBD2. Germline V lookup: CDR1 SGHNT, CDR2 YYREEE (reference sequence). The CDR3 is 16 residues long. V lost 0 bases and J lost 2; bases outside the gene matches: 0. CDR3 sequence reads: CASSLGTSGTYNEQFF. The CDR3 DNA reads TGTGCCAGCAGCTTGGGGACTAGCGGGACCTACAATGAGCAGTTCTTC. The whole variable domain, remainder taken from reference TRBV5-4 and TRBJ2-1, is ETGVTQSPTHLIKTRGQQVTLRCSSQSGHNTVSWYQQALGQGPQFIFQYYREEENGRGNFPPRFSGLQFPNYSSELNVNALELDDSALYLCASSLGTSGTYNEQFFGPGTRLTVL.

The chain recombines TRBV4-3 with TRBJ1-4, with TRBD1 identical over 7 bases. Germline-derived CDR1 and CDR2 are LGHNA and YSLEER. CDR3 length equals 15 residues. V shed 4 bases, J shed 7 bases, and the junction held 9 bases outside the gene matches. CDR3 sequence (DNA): TGCGCCAGCAGCCCCCAGGGGGGTAGGGTTGAAAAACTGTTTTTT. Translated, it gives CASSPQGGRVEKLFF.

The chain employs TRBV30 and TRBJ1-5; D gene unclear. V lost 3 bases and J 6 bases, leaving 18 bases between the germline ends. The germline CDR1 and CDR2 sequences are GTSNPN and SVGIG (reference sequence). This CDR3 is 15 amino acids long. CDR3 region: CAWSRRAGGSQPQHF. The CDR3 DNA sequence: TGTGCCTGGAGCCGCCGGGCGGGTGGTAGTCAGCCCCAGCATTTT.

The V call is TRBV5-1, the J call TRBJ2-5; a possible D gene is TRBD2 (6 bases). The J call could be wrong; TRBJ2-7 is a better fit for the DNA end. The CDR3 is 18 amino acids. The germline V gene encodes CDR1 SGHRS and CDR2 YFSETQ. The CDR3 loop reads CASSLAGVAVARRGEQYF. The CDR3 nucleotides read TGCGCCAGCAGCTTGGCCGGGGTAGCCGTCGCCCGGCGGGGCGAGCAGTACTTC.

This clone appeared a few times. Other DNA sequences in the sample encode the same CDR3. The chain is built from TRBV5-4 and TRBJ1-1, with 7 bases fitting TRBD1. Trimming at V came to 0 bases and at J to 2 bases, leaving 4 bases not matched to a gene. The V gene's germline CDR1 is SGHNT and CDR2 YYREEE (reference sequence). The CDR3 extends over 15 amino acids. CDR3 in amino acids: CASSLGGTANTEAFF. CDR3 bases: TGTGCCAGCAGCTTGGGCGGGACAGCCAACACTGAAGCTTTCTTT.

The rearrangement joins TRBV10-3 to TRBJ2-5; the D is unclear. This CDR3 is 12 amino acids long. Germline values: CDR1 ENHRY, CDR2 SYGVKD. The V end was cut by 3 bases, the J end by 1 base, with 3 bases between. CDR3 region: CAISDRQETQYF. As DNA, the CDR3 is TGTGCCATCAGTGACCGCCAAGAGACCCAGTACTTC.

CDR3 sequence: CATSNNRETQYF. The CDR3 nucleotides read TGTGCCACCAGCAACAACAGGGAGACCCAGTACTTC. The chain is built from TRBV15 and TRBJ2-5; tentatively, D is TRBD1 (5 bases). The V gene lost 4 bases and the J gene lost 5 bases, with 8 bases spanning the gap. The V gene's germline CDR1 is LNHNV and CDR2 YYDKDF (reference sequence). This CDR3 comprises 12 residues.

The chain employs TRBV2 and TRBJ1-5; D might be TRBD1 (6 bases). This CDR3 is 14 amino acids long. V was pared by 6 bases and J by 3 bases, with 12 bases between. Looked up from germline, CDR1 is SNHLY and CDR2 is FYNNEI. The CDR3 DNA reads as TGTGCCAGCAGACTCGGACAGCTCAATCAGCCCCAGCATTTT. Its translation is CASRLGQLNQPQHF.

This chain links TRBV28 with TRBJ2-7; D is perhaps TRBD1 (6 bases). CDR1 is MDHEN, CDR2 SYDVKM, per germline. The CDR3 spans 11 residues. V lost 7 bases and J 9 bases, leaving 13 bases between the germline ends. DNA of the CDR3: TGTGCCAGCACCGGCGGACAGTTGCAGTACTTC. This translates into CASTGGQLQYF.

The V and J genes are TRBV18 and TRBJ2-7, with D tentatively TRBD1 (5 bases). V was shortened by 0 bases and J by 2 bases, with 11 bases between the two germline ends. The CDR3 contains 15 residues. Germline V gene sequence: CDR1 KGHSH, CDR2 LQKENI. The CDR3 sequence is CASSPPARGPYEQYF. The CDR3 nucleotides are TGTGCCAGCTCACCACCGGCAAGGGGTCCCTACGAGCAGTACTTC.

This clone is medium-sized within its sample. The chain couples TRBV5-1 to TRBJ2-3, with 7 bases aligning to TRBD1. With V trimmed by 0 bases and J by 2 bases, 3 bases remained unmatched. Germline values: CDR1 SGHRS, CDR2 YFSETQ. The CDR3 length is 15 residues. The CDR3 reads CASSLEGQHTDTQYF. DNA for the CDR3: TGCGCCAGCAGCTTGGAGGGACAGCACACAGATACGCAGTATTTT.

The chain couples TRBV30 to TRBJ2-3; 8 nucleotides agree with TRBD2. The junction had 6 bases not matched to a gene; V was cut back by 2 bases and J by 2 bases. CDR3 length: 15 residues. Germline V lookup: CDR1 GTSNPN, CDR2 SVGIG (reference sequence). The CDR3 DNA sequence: TGTGCCTGGAGTATCGGCGGGGGGATCACAGATACGCAGTATTTT. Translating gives CAWSIGGGITDTQYF.

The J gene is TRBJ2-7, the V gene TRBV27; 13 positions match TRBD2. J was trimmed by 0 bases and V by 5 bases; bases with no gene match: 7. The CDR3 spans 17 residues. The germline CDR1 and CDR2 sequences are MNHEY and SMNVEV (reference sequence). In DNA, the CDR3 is TGTGCCAGCAGTGAACGGACTAGCGGGAGTTTCTCCTACGAGCAGTACTTC. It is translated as CASSERTSGSFSYEQYF.

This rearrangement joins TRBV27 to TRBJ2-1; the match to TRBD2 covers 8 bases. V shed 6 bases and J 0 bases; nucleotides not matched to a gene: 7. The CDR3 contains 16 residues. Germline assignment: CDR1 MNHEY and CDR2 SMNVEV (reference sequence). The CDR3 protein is CASRLGLDSSYNEQFF. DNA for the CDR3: TGTGCCAGCAGGCTGGGACTAGACAGCTCCTACAATGAGCAGTTCTTC.

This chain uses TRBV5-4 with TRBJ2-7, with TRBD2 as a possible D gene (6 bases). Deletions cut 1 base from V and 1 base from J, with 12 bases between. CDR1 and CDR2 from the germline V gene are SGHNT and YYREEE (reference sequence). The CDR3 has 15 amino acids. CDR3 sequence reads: CASSLSGSRSYEQYF. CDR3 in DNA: TGTGCCAGCAGCTTGTCCGGGAGTAGGTCCTACGAGCAGTACTTC.

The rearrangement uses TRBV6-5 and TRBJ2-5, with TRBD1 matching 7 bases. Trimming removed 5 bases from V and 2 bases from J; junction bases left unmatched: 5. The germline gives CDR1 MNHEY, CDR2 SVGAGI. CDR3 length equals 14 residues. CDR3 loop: CASSLWDSQETQYF. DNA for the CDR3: TGTGCCAGCAGTCTATGGGACAGTCAAGAGACCCAGTACTTC.

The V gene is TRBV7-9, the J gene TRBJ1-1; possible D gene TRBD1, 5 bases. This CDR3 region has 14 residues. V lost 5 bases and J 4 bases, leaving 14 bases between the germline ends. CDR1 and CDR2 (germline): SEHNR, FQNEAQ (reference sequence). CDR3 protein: CASSPSGVSTEAFF. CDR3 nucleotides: TGTGCCAGCAGCCCCTCGGGGGTCTCCACTGAAGCTTTCTTT. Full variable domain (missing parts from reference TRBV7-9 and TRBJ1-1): DTGVSQNPRHKITKRGQNVTFRCDPISEHNRLYWYRQTLGQGPEFLTYFQNEAQLEKSRLLSDRFSAERPKGSFSTLEIQRTEQGDSAMYLCASSPSGVSTEAFFGQGTRLTVV.

CDR3 protein: CASSEFAGGAYNEQFF. DNA for the CDR3: TGTGCCAGCAGTGAATTCGCGGGAGGGGCCTACAATGAGCAGTTCTTC. The rearrangement links TRBV6-1 to TRBJ2-1, with TRBD2 identical over 9 bases. This CDR3 has 16 amino acids. The trim removed 2 bases at V and 2 bases at J, leaving 4 bases unmatched. Germline-derived CDR1 and CDR2 are MNHNS and SASEGT.

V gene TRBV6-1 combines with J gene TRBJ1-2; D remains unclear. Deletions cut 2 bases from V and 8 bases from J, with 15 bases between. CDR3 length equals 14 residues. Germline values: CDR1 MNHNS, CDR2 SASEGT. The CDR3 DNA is TGTGCCAGCAGTGAACGAGGAGGAGGCCTAGGCTACACCTTC. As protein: CASSERGGGLGYTF.

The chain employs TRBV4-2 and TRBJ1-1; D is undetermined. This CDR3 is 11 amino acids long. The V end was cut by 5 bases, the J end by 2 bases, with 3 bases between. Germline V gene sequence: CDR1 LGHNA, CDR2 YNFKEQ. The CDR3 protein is CASSVNTEAFF. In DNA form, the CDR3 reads TGTGCCAGCAGCGTAAACACTGAAGCTTTCTTT.

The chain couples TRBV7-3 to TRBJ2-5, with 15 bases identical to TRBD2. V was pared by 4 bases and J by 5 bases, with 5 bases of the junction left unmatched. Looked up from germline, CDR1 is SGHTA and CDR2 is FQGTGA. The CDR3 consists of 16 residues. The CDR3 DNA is TGTGCCAGCAGCTCGGGACTAGCGGGAGGTCGGGAGACCCAGTACTTC. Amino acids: CASSSGLAGGRETQYF.